A selection of T cell receptor beta chains follows, all from one sample in a study of blood T cell repertoires in COVID-19. Sequencing was performed with immunoSEQ multiplex PCR; in TCRdb, only in-frame clones are kept and a portion is missing. The profile shows more than 300,000 clones, around 87% of them singletons. The sample was peripheral blood. Every receptor here comes from a woman under 40 with COVID-19, enrolled during active disease. CDR3s include the opening cysteine and the closing phenylalanine or tryptophan. The D gene is left open where the match is weak. Clone size is not always given. Where it is, it says once, few, many or a class for expanded clones.

V gene	D gene	J gene	clone size	CDR3 protein	CDR3 DNA
TRBV5-1	TRBD1	TRBJ1-1	.	CASSPGQGLLTTEAFF	TGCGCCAGCAGCCCCGGACAGGGCCTCCTTACCACTGAAGCTTTCTTT
TRBV10-1	.	TRBJ2-3	.	CASSESTSTDTQYF	TGCGCCAGCAGTGAGTCGACTAGCACAGATACGCAGTATTTT
TRBV2	TRBD1	TRBJ1-2	.	CASSRQGVGVSYTF	TGTGCCAGCAGTCGACAGGGAGTCGGTGTTAGCTACACCTTC
TRBV18	TRBD2	TRBJ2-7	.	CASSPLWGLASSYEQYF	TGTGCCAGCTCACCACTGTGGGGACTAGCGAGCTCCTACGAGCAGTACTTC
TRBV7-9	.	TRBJ2-7	.	CASNPLAGEQYF	TGTGCCAGCAACCCCCTAGCTGGCGAGCAGTACTTC
TRBV5-1	.	TRBJ1-4	few	CASSPGDSSHEKLFF	TGCGCCAGCAGCCCGGGGGACTCATCCCATGAAAAACTGTTTTTT
TRBV19	.	TRBJ2-7	.	CASRTRPGSPYEQYF	TGTGCCAGTAGAACTAGGCCGGGCTCCCCCTACGAGCAGTACTTC
TRBV5-5	TRBD1	TRBJ2-3	.	CASSLWGQGAMTDTQYF	TGTGCCAGCAGCTTGTGGGGCCAGGGGGCCATGACAGATACGCAGTATTTT
TRBV3-1/TRBV3-2	.	TRBJ2-1	.	CASSQSMSAGKAYNEQFF	TGTGCCAGCAGCCAATCGATGTCCGCGGGAAAAGCCTACAATGAGCAGTTCTTC
TRBV6-6	TRBD2	TRBJ2-3	.	CASSRLAGGLRGADTQYF	TGTGCCAGCAGTCGACTAGCGGGAGGTCTCAGGGGCGCAGATACGCAGTATTTT
TRBV4-3	TRBD2	TRBJ2-2	.	CASSPGGGRGADTGELFF	TGCGCCAGCAGCCCTGGCGGCGGGAGGGGCGCCGACACCGGGGAGCTGTTTTTT
TRBV15	TRBD2	TRBJ2-1	.	CATSPWAGDQFF	TGTGCCACCAGCCCCTGGGCGGGAGACCAGTTCTTC
TRBV30	TRBD1	TRBJ1-3	many	CAWSRQGAIHRGSGNTIYF	TGTGCCTGGAGTAGACAGGGGGCAATCCACCGTGGCTCTGGAAACACCATATATTTT
TRBV2	.	TRBJ1-1	.	CASSESPQEGEEAFF	TGTGCCAGCAGTGAAAGTCCCCAAGAGGGAGAAGAAGCTTTCTTT
TRBV28	TRBD2	TRBJ2-1	.	CASSFWGLQTDNEQFF	TGTGCCAGCAGTTTCTGGGGACTACAGACTGACAATGAGCAGTTCTTC
TRBV11-2	TRBD2	TRBJ2-5	.	CASSNGEGEGETQYF	TGTGCCAGCAGTAACGGGGAGGGAGAGGGGGAGACCCAGTACTTC
TRBV27	TRBD2	TRBJ2-1	.	CASSLWASGGYNEQFF	TGTGCCAGCAGTTTATGGGCTAGCGGAGGCTACAATGAGCAGTTCTTC
TRBV15	.	TRBJ1-2	few	CATSRDRANYGYTF	TGTGCCACCAGCAGAGACAGGGCTAACTATGGCTACACCTTC
TRBV12-3/TRBV12-4	.	TRBJ1-4	.	CASSLVSEKLFF	TGTGCCAGCAGTTTAGTCAGTGAAAAACTGTTTTTT
TRBV5-1	.	TRBJ2-5	.	CASSLRETQYF	TGCGCCAGCAGCCTACGAGAGACCCAGTACTTC
TRBV11-2	.	TRBJ2-1	.	CASSLDEAYEQFF	TGTGCCAGCAGCTTGGATGAGGCGTATGAGCAGTTCTTC
TRBV5-1	TRBD1	TRBJ1-3	.	CASSLQGAAGNTIYF	TGCGCCAGCAGCTTGCAGGGGGCAGCGGGAAACACCATATATTTT
TRBV18	TRBD2	TRBJ2-7	.	CASSPPTGGLKQYF	TGTGCCAGCTCACCACCGACGGGAGGTCTCAAGCAGTACTTC
TRBV10-3	.	TRBJ2-7	.	CAISQGISYEQYF	TGTGCCATCAGCCAGGGGATCTCCTACGAGCAGTACTTC
TRBV4-3	.	TRBJ1-2	.	CASSQEVVGPNYGYTF	TGCGCCAGCAGCCAAGAGGTAGTCGGTCCTAACTATGGCTACACCTTC
TRBV27	TRBD2	TRBJ2-1	.	CASSLRLAGGGSYNEQFF	TGTGCCAGCAGTTTACGACTAGCGGGAGGTGGGTCCTACAATGAGCAGTTCTTC
TRBV9	.	TRBJ2-7	.	CASSVGAATYEQYF	TGTGCCAGCAGCGTTGGGGCAGCCACCTACGAGCAGTACTTC
TRBV19	.	TRBJ2-1	.	CASRSAGSVDNEQFF	TGTGCCAGTCGATCCGCAGGTTCGGTAGACAATGAGCAGTTCTTC
TRBV27	TRBD1	TRBJ2-7	once	CASSTVGTGNEQYF	TGTGCCAGCTCCACAGTCGGGACAGGAAACGAGCAGTACTTC